The 9 T cell receptor beta chains listed next were all sequenced from one sample in a study of T cell clonotyping in hematopoietic cell transplantation. The assay was immunoSEQ multiplex PCR, and TCRdb's table has in-frame clones only and misses some. This table holds roughly 16,000 clones, 70% to 90% found once. The sequencing sample was made of peripheral blood mononuclear cells. Receptors were obtained from a middle-aged woman in good health. Some clones in this sample may be carry-over from other donors' samples.

Details on this clone: The junction differs from germline at one of its ends, possibly a read error. The chain has TRBV4-3 and TRBJ2-7; the D gene could be TRBD1 or TRBD2 (5 bases each). The CDR3 has 15 residues. Germline-derived CDR1 and CDR2 are LGHNA and YSLEER. CDR3 bases: TGCGCCAGCGGCCAAGAACCAGGGAGCACCTACGAGCAGTACTTC. It specifies CASGQEPGSTYEQYF.

V usage is TRBV11-3 and J usage is TRBJ2-7, with no clear D. The CDR3 has 11 amino acids. V dropped 3 bases and J dropped 2 bases, with 2 bases sitting between them. Germline V lookup: CDR1 SGHNT, CDR2 YENEEA. CDR3 sequence (DNA): TGTGCCAGCAGCTTGACCTACGAGCAGTACTTC. Its translation is CASSLTYEQYF.

The V gene is TRBV7-2, the J gene TRBJ2-5, with TRBD2 as a possible D gene (6 bases). Germline lookup yields CDR1 SGHTA and CDR2 FQGNSA. The CDR3 loop spans 16 amino acids. Trimming took 3 bases from V and 1 from J, leaving 15 bases between them. CDR3 sequence: CASSFSLGRTQETQYF. The CDR3 region has the DNA TGTGCCAGCAGCTTTAGCCTCGGGAGAACCCAAGAGACCCAGTACTTC.

V gene TRBV5-6 combines with J gene TRBJ2-6; 7 bases agree with TRBD1. The germline V gene encodes CDR1 SGHDT and CDR2 YYEEEE. The CDR3 length is 19 residues. Losses at the gene ends were 4 bases for V and 0 bases for J; bases not matched to a gene: 13. The CDR3 sequence: CASSEVGDSFSSGANVLTF. The CDR3 DNA reads as TGTGCCAGCAGCGAAGTAGGGGACAGCTTCAGCTCTGGGGCCAACGTCCTGACTTTC.

This chain uses TRBV19 with TRBJ2-6; D gene ambiguous. Germline CDR1 LNHDA, CDR2 SQIVND (reference sequence). The CDR3 length is 17 residues. The V end lost 5 bases, the J end lost 0 bases, and 14 bases lay between the germline ends. The CDR3 coding sequence is TGTGCCAGTAGTCCCGTAAGCGAGAGCTCTGGGGCCAACGTCCTGACTTTC. Translated: CASSPVSESSGANVLTF. The entire variable domain, with the rest obtained from reference TRBV19 and TRBJ2-6, is as follows: DGGITQSPKYLFRKEGQNVTLSCEQNLNHDAMYWYRQDPGQGLRLIYYSQIVNDFQKGDIAEGYSVSREKKESFPLTVTSAQKNPTAFYLCASSPVSESSGANVLTFGAGSRLTVL.

This clone showed up just a few times. The rearrangement joins TRBV6-5 to TRBJ1-2; a weak D match, TRBD1 (6 bases). V was trimmed by 7 bases and J by 7 bases, leaving 19 bases between them. There are 14 residues in the CDR3. CDR1 is MNHEY, CDR2 SVGAGI, per germline. CDR3 nucleotides: TGTGCCAGCACTTTACGTGGGGGGCGAGGTGGCTACACCTTC. As protein: CASTLRGGRGGYTF.

The rearrangement joins TRBV9 to TRBJ2-5; a possible D gene is TRBD2 (5 bases). The CDR3 has 14 amino acids. Germline loops: CDR1 SGDLS, CDR2 YYNGEE. Deletions cut 2 bases from V and 5 bases from J, with 13 bases between. The CDR3 nucleotides are TGTGCCAGCAGCGTCGGGAACTTGGGGGAGACCCAGTACTTC. Its translation is CASSVGNLGETQYF.

This clone was found once. The CDR3 DNA is TGCGCCAGCAGCGACGGGCTACAGGCCTACAATGAGCAGTTCTTC. Protein: CASSDGLQAYNEQFF. The V gene is TRBV4-3, the J gene TRBJ2-1; TRBD1 is a possible D gene (5 bases). The germline V gene encodes CDR1 LGHNA and CDR2 YSLEER. The CDR3 covers 15 residues. V was pared by 5 bases and J by 2 bases, with 13 bases between.

CDR3 nucleotide sequence: TGTGCCATCAGTGAGTCGACAGGAGGCAATGAGCAGTTCTTC. This gives the protein CAISESTGGNEQFF. V and J are TRBV10-3 and TRBJ2-1; tentatively, D is TRBD1 (6 bases). CDR1 and CDR2 from the germline V gene are ENHRY and SYGVKD. Trimming pared 0 bases from V and 6 bases from J, leaving 9 bases between. The CDR3 spans 14 residues.